This TCR beta chain is from a study of CD8 T cells in Susac syndrome. Looked up from germline, CDR1 is MNHEY and CDR2 is SMNVEV (reference sequence). Deletions cut 6 bases from V and 1 base from J, with 12 bases between. This CDR3 has 14 residues. RNA amounts of roughly 0.5 to 1 ug underwent reverse transcription with random hexamers. Each CDR3 protein is one row after TCRdb ran MiXCR on the immunoSEQ multiplex PCR reads. Here the sample spans roughly 100,000 distinct CDR3 sequences, around 94% being singletons. The receptor's source is a human donor with Susac syndrome. The J gene is TRBJ1-1, the V gene TRBV27; weak D call: TRBD1 (5 bases). The source material was CD4+ T cells from PBMCs. CDR3 sequence (DNA): TGTGCCAGCAGCCAGGGTTGGGGGAACACTGAAGCTTTCTTT. Protein product: CASSQGWGNTEAFF.